One and the same sample provided the 22 T cell receptor beta chains below, sequenced in a study of blood T cell repertoires in COVID-19. The method was immunoSEQ multiplex PCR; TCRdb's version includes in-frame clones alone and lacks a portion of them. The table records around 250,000 clones, approximately 84% of them present only once. Source material: PBMCs or T cells enriched from blood (not recorded which). The receptors derive from a man in his forties or fifties who had recovered from COVID-19.

This chain joins TRBV11-1 and TRBJ2-3; 9 nucleotides line up with TRBD1. The length of the CDR3 is 16 residues. Germline V gene sequence: CDR1 SGHAT, CDR2 FQDESV (reference sequence). The V and J ends lost 4 bases and 0 bases, in that order; junction bases with no gene match: 5. The CDR3 spells CASSSGQGRSTDTQYF. The CDR3 region has the DNA TGTGCCAGCAGCTCCGGACAGGGGCGGAGCACAGATACGCAGTATTTT.

This clone was seen a few times. The chain has TRBV27 and TRBJ1-5; D might be TRBD1 (5 bases). The ends were cut back, 6 bases at V and 8 bases at J, with 17 bases in the middle. This CDR3 spans 14 amino acids. Germline CDR1 MNHEY, CDR2 SMNVEV (reference sequence). CDR3 residues: CASRWQGTGEPQHF. The CDR3 coding sequence is TGTGCCAGCAGATGGCAAGGAACGGGGGAGCCCCAGCATTTT.

The CDR3, as DNA: TGTGCCAGCAGTGATGGGGCAGGGGGCGGCACCGGGGAGCTGTTTTTT. Residues: CASSDGAGGGTGELFF. J is TRBJ2-2 and V is TRBV2; 8 nucleotides align to TRBD1. Per germline, CDR1 SNHLY and CDR2 FYNNEI. Trimming at V came to 3 bases and at J to 4 bases, leaving 7 bases not matched to a gene. The CDR3 runs 16 residues.

This clone turned up a few times. The rearrangement links TRBV24-1 to TRBJ2-1, with TRBD1 matching 7 bases. This CDR3 is built from 13 residues. Trimming at V came to 6 bases and at J to 8 bases, leaving 6 bases not matched to a gene. Germline values: CDR1 KGHDR, CDR2 SFDVKD. Here the CDR3 DNA reads TGTGCCACCAGTCACAGGGGACCAGATGAGCAGTTCTTC. Translating it yields CATSHRGPDEQFF.

V usage is TRBV5-6 and J usage is TRBJ1-2; 10 positions match TRBD1. This CDR3 is built from 13 residues. Germline CDR1 is SGHDT and CDR2 is YYEEEE. Trimming at V came to 1 base and at J to 8 bases, leaving 2 bases not matched to a gene. This CDR3 is CASSLLTGGGYTF. DNA for the CDR3: TGTGCCAGCAGCTTGCTGACAGGGGGCGGCTACACCTTC.

The chain has TRBV24-1 and TRBJ2-5; TRBD2 agrees at 13 bases. The CDR3 spans 17 residues. Germline V CDR1 and CDR2: KGHDR, SFDVKD. V gave up 4 bases and J gave up 1 base; unmatched junction bases: 5. The CDR3 nucleotides read TGTGCCACCAGTGAAAAAGGACTAGCGGGGGCCCAAGAGACCCAGTACTTC. Translating gives CATSEKGLAGAQETQYF.

The chain carries TRBV28 and TRBJ1-2; 7 bases fit TRBD1. Per germline, CDR1 MDHEN and CDR2 SYDVKM. J lost 5 bases, V lost 5 bases, and 14 bases had no gene match. This CDR3 spans 16 amino acids. The CDR3 loop reads CASSPTGRQGGYGYTF. The CDR3 bases are TGTGCCAGCAGTCCAACAGGGCGACAGGGCGGATATGGCTACACCTTC.

Only one count was recorded for this clone. The chain links TRBV3-1 (or the pseudogene TRBV3-2) to TRBJ1-3; tentatively, D is TRBD1 (6 bases). The CDR3 spans 16 residues. CDR1 is LGHDT and CDR2 is YNNKEL in the germline V gene (reference sequence). The V and J ends lost 0 bases and 3 bases respectively, with 12 bases between them. CDR3 sequence: CASSQDTGLRGNTIYF. CDR3 in DNA: TGTGCCAGCAGCCAAGATACAGGGCTCCGTGGAAACACCATATATTTT.

V is TRBV28 and J is TRBJ1-5; D is possibly TRBD1 (6 bases). The CDR3 extends over 17 amino acids. The germline gives CDR1 MDHEN, CDR2 SYDVKM. V gave up 6 bases and J gave up 1 base, with 19 bases separating them. DNA of the CDR3: TGTGCCAGCAGCCCCCCCATTGACAGGACCAGCAATCAGCCCCAGCATTTT. Its protein is CASSPPIDRTSNQPQHF.

Concerning this clone: The identical CDR3 is also encoded by other nucleotide sequences in the sample. V is TRBV12-3 or TRBV12-4 and J is TRBJ2-7; D unclear. The CDR3 is 13 amino acids. V shed 3 bases and J shed 6 bases, with 12 bases lying between them. CDR3 in amino acids: CASSLRGGGEQYF. CDR3 bases: TGTGCCAGCAGTTTGCGAGGTGGCGGCGAGCAGTACTTC.

This clone was seen only once. CDR3 sequence reads: CATSDAQGLFEQFF. CDR3 DNA sequence: TGTGCCACCAGTGATGCACAGGGGCTGTTTGAGCAGTTCTTC. J is TRBJ2-1 and V is TRBV24-1; TRBD1 aligns across 7 bases. The trim removed 3 bases at V and 9 bases at J, leaving 7 bases unmatched. This CDR3 comprises 14 residues. Germline lookup yields CDR1 KGHDR and CDR2 SFDVKD.

V is TRBV19 and J is TRBJ1-5; tentative D call: TRBD1 (5 bases). V lost 7 bases and J lost 5, with 18 bases in between. The CDR3 length is 15 residues. Germline V gene lookup returns CDR1 LNHDA and CDR2 SQIVND (reference sequence). DNA for the CDR3: TGTGCCAGTACCAAATCCGGGGGGAGGGATCAGCCCCAGCATTTT. Amino acids: CASTKSGGRDQPQHF. The full variable domain, in which reference TRBV19 and TRBJ1-5 provide the parts outside the CDR3, is DGGITQSPKYLFRKEGQNVTLSCEQNLNHDAMYWYRQDPGQGLRLIYYSQIVNDFQKGDIAEGYSVSREKKESFPLTVTSAQKNPTAFYLCASTKSGGRDQPQHFGDGTRLSIL.

This sequence joins TRBV3-1 (or the pseudogene TRBV3-2) and TRBJ1-1; D possibly corresponds to TRBD1 (6 bases). Trimming shortened V by 1 base and J by 0 bases, and 9 bases separated the two germline ends. Germline V lookup: CDR1 LGHDT, CDR2 YNNKEL (reference sequence). The length of the CDR3 is 15 residues. CDR3 in amino acids: CASSQGGRLNTEAFF. CDR3 DNA: TGTGCCAGCAGCCAAGGGGGGCGTTTGAACACTGAAGCTTTCTTT.

This chain joins TRBV18 and TRBJ2-3; TRBD2 matches 16 bases. CDR3 length equals 17 residues. The germline V gene has CDR1 KGHSH and CDR2 LQKENI. With V trimmed by 3 bases and J by 5 bases, 5 bases remained unmatched. The CDR3 region is CASSPGTSGRAGDTQYF. The CDR3 DNA is TGTGCCAGCTCACCCGGGACTAGCGGGAGGGCCGGAGATACGCAGTATTTT.

The chain joins TRBV6-5 to TRBJ1-2; maybe TRBD1 (6 bases). V was trimmed by 6 bases and J by 2 bases, leaving 13 bases between them. Per germline, CDR1 MNHEY and CDR2 SVGAGI. The CDR3 is made up of 14 amino acids. CDR3 loop: CASRPRGANYGYTF. The DNA for the CDR3 is TGTGCCAGCAGGCCCAGGGGTGCCAACTATGGCTACACCTTC.

The CDR3 DNA reads as TGTGCCAGCAGCCGTCGGACACCCATGAACACTGAAGCTTTCTTT. Amino acid sequence: CASSRRTPMNTEAFF. V and J are TRBV3-1 (or the pseudogene TRBV3-2) and TRBJ1-1; D might be TRBD1 (5 bases). The germline V and J ends were trimmed by 4 bases and 0 bases, with 12 bases remaining between them. The CDR3 is made up of 15 amino acids. Germline loops: CDR1 LGHDT, CDR2 YNNKEL (reference sequence).

The chain couples TRBV27 to TRBJ2-5, with D possibly matching TRBD2 (6 bases). This CDR3 region has 14 residues. Germline CDR1 and CDR2: MNHEY and SMNVEV (reference sequence). Between the trimmed V and J ends, which lost 1 base and 2 bases, there was a span of 8 bases. CDR3 sequence (DNA): TGTGCCAGCAGTTTATGGGCGGGACAAGAGACCCAGTACTTC. Protein: CASSLWAGQETQYF.

This sequence joins TRBV7-2 and TRBJ2-1; no clear D gene. CDR1 and CDR2 from the germline V gene are SGHTA and FQGNSA. The CDR3 sequence is 15 residues long. The V end lost 2 bases, the J end lost 2 bases, and 10 bases lay between the germline ends. The CDR3: CASSLSSSAYNEQFF. The CDR3 DNA is TGTGCCAGCAGCTTAAGCAGCAGCGCCTACAATGAGCAGTTCTTC.

This chain links TRBV7-3 with TRBJ1-2; tentative D call: TRBD1 (6 bases). The CDR3 is 15 amino acids. Germline-derived CDR1 and CDR2 are SGHTA and FQGTGA. The V gene lost 0 bases and the J gene lost 4 bases, with 12 bases spanning the gap. CDR3 nucleotide sequence: TGTGCCAGCAGCTTAACAGGGGGAACAACCTATGGCTACACCTTC. This sequence encodes CASSLTGGTTYGYTF.

The chain recombines TRBV19 with TRBJ1-1; TRBD1 aligns across 9 bases. From germline, CDR1 is LNHDA and CDR2 SQIVND (reference sequence). Germline trimming cut 6 bases from V and 4 bases from J; bases unmatched to any gene: 6. The CDR3 is 14 amino acids. The chain's CDR3 is CASSGTGLSTEAFF. For the CDR3, the DNA is TGTGCCAGTAGCGGGACAGGGCTGAGCACTGAAGCTTTCTTT.

Here the CDR3 reads CASSLSSGGGMNTEAFF. The CDR3 DNA sequence: TGTGCCAGCAGCCTAAGCTCAGGGGGCGGGATGAACACTGAAGCTTTCTTT. This chain connects TRBV7-2 to TRBJ1-1; TRBD1 matches at 8 bases. Germline V gene lookup returns CDR1 SGHTA and CDR2 FQGNSA. The CDR3 loop spans 17 amino acids. With 5 bases clipped from V and 0 bases from J, the junction kept 11 bases outside the gene matches.

V is TRBV5-8 and J is TRBJ2-1, with TRBD2 matching over 9 bases. CDR1 SGHTS and CDR2 YDEGEE come from the germline V gene. With 6 bases clipped from V and 4 bases from J, the junction kept 11 bases outside the gene matches. The CDR3 consists of 16 residues. The chain's CDR3 is CASIQITGLAYNEQFF. As DNA, the CDR3 is TGTGCCAGCATCCAGATAACGGGACTAGCTTACAATGAGCAGTTCTTC.